One sample yielded the 20 T cell receptor beta chains listed below, sequenced in a study of cytomegalovirus exposure and HLA in healthy donors (dated by TCRdb to about 2017). Library generation was performed with the immunoSEQ multiplex PCR assay. TCRdb took over this immuneACCESS table, retaining in-frame rearrangements with V and J assigned. Such tables are incomplete; in checked studies, under half of the missing clones stem from an unresolved V gene, and the remainder is unexplained. The sample includes roughly 330,000 clones, with 87% observed a single time. The ten largest clones add up to roughly 1.1% of the sample. Sequenced sample: PBMCs. These receptors were taken from a woman in her 30s in good health and CMV-seropositive.

The table lists this clone with a count of one. The J gene is TRBJ1-2, the V gene TRBV30; 12 positions agree with TRBD1. This CDR3 is built from 14 residues. J was trimmed by 6 bases and V by 5 bases; bases with no gene match: 7. Looked up from germline, CDR1 is GTSNPN and CDR2 is SVGIG (reference sequence). The DNA for the CDR3 is TGTGCCTGGTGGGACAGGGGGCTTCATGATGGCTACACCTTC. Protein product: CAWWDRGLHDGYTF.

The chain recombines TRBV6-5 with TRBJ2-1; TRBD2 matches at 12 bases. Germline V gives CDR1 MNHEY, CDR2 SVGAGI. The CDR3 sequence is 15 residues long. The ends lost 6 bases at V and 12 bases at J; junction bases unmatched: 12. DNA of the CDR3: TGTGCCAGCAGCACACACGGACTAGCGGGATCTGGGCAGTTCTTC. It codes for CASSTHGLAGSGQFF.

This rearrangement joins TRBV6-1 to TRBJ2-4; the D is unclear. The ends were cut back, 1 base at V and 0 bases at J, with 13 bases in the middle. The CDR3 loop spans 17 amino acids. Germline-derived CDR1 and CDR2 are MNHNS and SASEGT. CDR3 sequence reads: CASSEEAWYLAKNIQYF. The CDR3 DNA sequence: TGTGCCAGCAGTGAAGAGGCGTGGTACCTAGCCAAAAACATTCAGTACTTC.

The CDR3 reads CASKQTWTDNYGYTF. The CDR3 DNA reads as TGTGCCAGCAAGCAAACCTGGACAGATAACTATGGCTACACCTTC. The chain couples TRBV27 to TRBJ1-2, with D perhaps TRBD1 (6 bases). V was shortened by 7 bases and J by 1 base, with 16 bases between the two germline ends. Germline V gives CDR1 MNHEY, CDR2 SMNVEV (reference sequence). The CDR3 has 15 residues.

The J gene is TRBJ2-2, the V gene TRBV4-1; 11 bases line up with TRBD2. In germline, CDR1 is MGHRA, CDR2 YSYEKL. V lost 0 bases and J lost 5; bases outside the gene matches: 8. The CDR3 runs 18 residues. The CDR3 nucleotides read TGCGCCAGCAGCCAAGAGAGCCTAGCGGGGGGCCCTACCGGGGAGCTGTTTTTT. This gives the protein CASSQESLAGGPTGELFF.

This CDR3 is CASSQELEFSSYEQYF. In DNA form, the CDR3 reads TGCGCCAGCAGCCAAGAATTGGAGTTTAGCTCCTACGAGCAGTACTTC. V and J are TRBV4-1 and TRBJ2-7; D uncertain. Trimming left V 0 bases short and J 0 bases short, with 12 bases between. The germline gives CDR1 MGHRA, CDR2 YSYEKL. The CDR3 is made up of 16 amino acids.

The chain is built from TRBV16 and TRBJ1-1, with TRBD1 matching over 8 bases. The CDR3 has 16 residues. Trimming cost V 4 bases and J 5 bases; bases outside gene matches: 12. The germline CDR1 and CDR2 sequences are KGHSY and FQNENV. The CDR3 loop is CASSRRSNRGGTEAFF. Written as DNA, the CDR3 is TGTGCCAGCAGCCGACGATCGAACAGGGGGGGGACTGAAGCTTTCTTT.

The genes are TRBV5-3 and TRBJ2-1; 9 positions agree with TRBD2. TRBV5-3 is known as an ORF, though its function is uncertain. The CDR3 runs to 17 residues. V was pared by 4 bases and J by 4 bases, with 12 bases of the junction left unmatched. CDR3: CARSLHADSGGYNEQFF. As DNA, the CDR3 is TGTGCCAGAAGCCTACACGCGGATAGCGGGGGATACAATGAGCAGTTCTTC.

The rearrangement links TRBV10-3 to TRBJ2-7; 8 bases map to TRBD1. The CDR3 is 15 amino acids. From germline, CDR1 is ENHRY and CDR2 SYGVKD. Losses at the gene ends were 10 bases for V and 1 base for J; bases not matched to a gene: 12. DNA of the CDR3: TGTGCCACCCAACCGGGACAGGAATATTCCTACGAGCAGTACTTC. Its translation: CATQPGQEYSYEQYF.

The gene calls are TRBV7-2 and TRBJ2-3; the D is unclear. This CDR3 contains 15 residues. V was trimmed by 5 bases and J by 0 bases, leaving 12 bases between them. Germline V gives CDR1 SGHTA, CDR2 FQGNSA. The CDR3, as DNA: TGTGCCAGCAGCCCCAGAGAACCTAGCACAGATACGCAGTATTTT. It codes for CASSPREPSTDTQYF.

This clone was detected only once. The CDR3 loop is CASSTRTSAYEQYF. For the CDR3, the DNA is TGTGCCAGTAGTACCCGGACTAGCGCCTACGAGCAGTACTTC. The chain combines TRBV19 with TRBJ2-7; 9 nucleotides align to TRBD2. The CDR3 is made up of 14 amino acids. Trimming at V came to 4 bases and at J to 2 bases, leaving 3 bases not matched to a gene. Germline CDR1 is LNHDA and CDR2 is SQIVND (reference sequence). The complete variable domain, with remaining parts taken from reference TRBV19 and TRBJ2-7, reads DGGITQSPKYLFRKEGQNVTLSCEQNLNHDAMYWYRQDPGQGLRLIYYSQIVNDFQKGDIAEGYSVSREKKESFPLTVTSAQKNPTAFYLCASSTRTSAYEQYFGPGTRLTVT.

The rearrangement links TRBV7-6 to TRBJ2-2, with 9 nucleotides matching TRBD1. Unmatched junction bases numbered 13, after V lost 1 base and J lost 1 base. The CDR3 is 20 residues long. Germline loops: CDR1 SGHVS, CDR2 FNYEAQ. For the CDR3, the DNA is TGTGCCAGCAGCTTAGGCCTCACGGGACAGGGACTTGAGAACACCGGGGAGCTGTTTTTT. It specifies CASSLGLTGQGLENTGELFF.

This chain connects TRBV7-2 to TRBJ2-7; unclear D gene. V was shortened by 2 bases and J by 3 bases, with 8 bases between the two germline ends. The germline CDR1 and CDR2 sequences are SGHTA and FQGNSA. This CDR3 is 13 amino acids long. Written as DNA, the CDR3 is TGTGCCAGCAGCTTATCCCTTGACTACGAGCAGTACTTC. Residues: CASSLSLDYEQYF. Using reference TRBV7-2 and TRBJ2-7 for the parts outside the CDR3, the full variable domain is GAGVSQSPSNKVTEKGKDVELRCDPISGHTALYWYRQSLGQGLEFLIYFQGNSAPDKSGLPSDRFSAERTGGSVSTLTIQRTQQEDSAVYLCASSLSLDYEQYFGPGTRLTVT.

A single count supports this clone. This chain connects TRBV9 to TRBJ2-3; weak D call: TRBD1 (6 bases). Trimming pared 0 bases from V and 4 bases from J, leaving 9 bases between. This CDR3 region has 14 residues. The germline V gene has CDR1 SGDLS and CDR2 YYNGEE. The CDR3 sequence is CASSVGQVADTQYF. CDR3 sequence (DNA): TGTGCCAGCAGCGTAGGACAGGTGGCAGATACGCAGTATTTT.

This clone was seen just once. The rearrangement links TRBV11-3 to TRBJ2-3; TRBD1 is a possible D gene (6 bases). The germline V and J ends were trimmed by 5 bases and 10 bases, with 13 bases remaining between them. The CDR3 sequence is 12 residues long. Germline V gene lookup returns CDR1 SGHNT and CDR2 YENEEA. This CDR3 is CASSETGKAQYF. CDR3 coding DNA: TGTGCCAGCAGCGAAACAGGGAAAGCGCAGTATTTT.

This rearrangement joins TRBV11-3 to TRBJ2-1, with D unresolved. The germline V gene has CDR1 SGHNT and CDR2 YENEEA. Trimming cost V 5 bases and J 0 bases, with 11 bases left between them. This CDR3 has 15 residues. This chain's CDR3 is CASSPFRSSYNEQFF. CDR3 sequence (DNA): TGTGCCAGCAGCCCCTTTCGTAGCTCCTACAATGAGCAGTTCTTC.

The chain uses TRBV10-2 and TRBJ2-7; 7 bases line up with TRBD2. The germline CDR1 and CDR2 sequences are WSHSY and SAAADI. J was trimmed by 4 bases and V by 6 bases; bases with no gene match: 9. The CDR3 extends over 14 amino acids. The CDR3 DNA follows: TGCGCCAGCAGCCTGGTGGGGGGGGGATACGAGCAGTACTTC. Its protein product is CASSLVGGGYEQYF.

The rearrangement joins TRBV5-1 to TRBJ1-1, with no clear D. Germline loops: CDR1 SGHRS, CDR2 YFSETQ. The CDR3 extends over 12 amino acids. Trimming shortened V by 2 bases and J by 5 bases, and 7 bases separated the two germline ends. CDR3 nucleotides: TGCGCCAGCAGCTTCGGGCAGACTGAAGCTTTCTTT. Protein product: CASSFGQTEAFF.

This rearrangement joins TRBV28 to TRBJ2-1; 7 bases fit TRBD2. V dropped 7 bases and J dropped 8; count of bases not matched to a gene: 11. Germline CDR1 is MDHEN and CDR2 is SYDVKM. The CDR3 is 14 amino acids. CDR3 region: CASMGEGRLHEQFF. CDR3 bases: TGTGCCAGCATGGGGGAGGGCCGCCTCCATGAGCAGTTCTTC.

The chain has TRBV2 and TRBJ1-5; 9 bases align to TRBD1. V trimming: 6 bases; J trimming: 8 bases; junction bases outside the gene matches: 5. The germline V gene has CDR1 SNHLY and CDR2 FYNNEI. There are 13 residues in the CDR3. The CDR3 is CASSATGGKPQHF. CDR3 in DNA: TGTGCCAGCAGCGCTACAGGGGGCAAGCCCCAGCATTTT.